Each of the 15 T cell receptor beta chains below was sequenced from the same sample in a study of beta chain features in type 1 diabetes. Study-level results: Type 1 diabetes patients had TCRB CDR3s that were shorter (moderately but significantly so) in all four CD4+ subsets.

No antigens are known for them. TCRB transcripts that were expressed got sequenced, as all of the isolated RNA had been reverse transcribed. Libraries were prepared by immunoSEQ multiplex PCR; TCRdb keeps only in-frame clonotypes and omits some of them. The top ten hold about 0.7% of the sample, which has tens of thousands of clones, approximately 47% seen once. Sequenced: central memory CD4+ T cells from blood. These receptor sequences come from a man between 25 and 39 years old with type 1 diabetes.

The rearrangement uses TRBV7-9 and TRBJ1-1, with 9 bases that match TRBD1. Germline lookup yields CDR1 SEHNR and CDR2 FQNEAQ (reference sequence). J gave up 4 bases and V 7 bases, and 4 bases lay outside the gene matches. The CDR3 has 13 residues. CDR3 in DNA: TGTGCCAGCACCACAGGGGGCTCCACTGAAGCTTTCTTT. Its protein product is CASTTGGSTEAFF.

This clone was recorded a few times. The CDR3 loop reads CASSSTGTDKETQYF. The CDR3 region has the DNA TGCGCCAGCAGCTCGACCGGGACAGATAAAGAGACCCAGTACTTC. The chain links TRBV5-1 to TRBJ2-5, with 7 bases fitting TRBD1. Trimming removed 3 bases from V and 3 bases from J; junction bases left unmatched: 8. The CDR3 length is 15 residues. CDR1 and CDR2 (germline): SGHRS, YFSETQ. The entire variable domain, with the rest obtained from reference TRBV5-1 and TRBJ2-5, is as follows: KAGVTQTPRYLIKTRGQQVTLSCSPISGHRSVSWYQQTPGQGLQFLFEYFSETQRNKGNFPGRFSGRQFSNSRSEMNVSTLELGDSALYLCASSSTGTDKETQYFGPGTRLLVL.

Here the CDR3 reads CASRQGDNEQFF. In DNA, the CDR3 is TGTGCCAGCCGACAGGGTGACAATGAGCAGTTCTTC. This chain connects TRBV6-4 to TRBJ2-1; TRBD1 matches at 7 bases. CDR3 length equals 12 residues. The V gene's germline CDR1 is MRHNA and CDR2 SNTAGT. After removal of 8 bases from V and 5 bases from J, the junction contained 3 bases not matched to a gene.

This clone came up once. The chain combines TRBV7-7 with TRBJ2-5; 12 positions agree with TRBD2. This CDR3 is built from 15 residues. V lost 5 bases and J lost 4; bases outside the gene matches: 5. Germline lookup yields CDR1 SSHAT and CDR2 FNYEAQ (reference sequence). CDR3 nucleotide sequence: TGTGCCAGCAGCCCGACTAGCGGGAGAATAGAGACCCAGTACTTC. Protein product: CASSPTSGRIETQYF.

The rearrangement joins TRBV2 to TRBJ2-3; 8 bases align to TRBD2. V was clipped by 6 bases and J by 3 bases; unmatched bases: 8. The CDR3 consists of 15 residues. The germline V gene has CDR1 SNHLY and CDR2 FYNNEI. The chain's CDR3 is CASRTSAWSTDTQYF. As DNA, the CDR3 is TGTGCCAGCAGGACTAGCGCTTGGAGTACAGATACGCAGTATTTT.

A few counts support this clone. This chain joins TRBV6-6 and TRBJ2-1; 12 bases align to TRBD2. The J segment lost 8 bases and the V segment lost 5 bases, leaving 7 bases of the junction unmatched. The CDR3 covers 15 residues. Per germline, CDR1 MNHNY and CDR2 SVGAGI (reference sequence). CDR3 amino acids: CASSGRLAGVDEQFF. The CDR3 DNA is TGTGCCAGCAGTGGGAGACTAGCGGGAGTGGATGAGCAGTTCTTC.

The J gene is TRBJ2-7, the V gene TRBV5-1, with TRBD2 identical over 10 bases. The CDR3 runs to 15 residues. V dropped 0 bases and J dropped 4; count of bases not matched to a gene: 4. CDR1 and CDR2 from the germline V gene are SGHRS and YFSETQ. The CDR3 region has the DNA TGCGCCAGCAGCTTGGTGGCTAGCGGGGGATACGAGCAGTACTTC. Translation: CASSLVASGGYEQYF.

In this sample, this clone turned up a few times. The limits of the CDR3 on the DNA are not certain, so only TCRdb's listed CDR3 is given. This rearrangement joins TRBV21-1 to TRBJ2-2; the listed D gene, TRBD2, was not tested against the DNA. TRBV21-1 is flagged as a pseudogene. The CDR3 has 18 amino acids, counting both end residues. CDR3 sequence reads: CASSKWASGSSDTGELFF.

The J gene is TRBJ2-7, the V gene TRBV5-1; 7 bases are shared with TRBD2. The CDR3 contains 15 residues. CDR1 is SGHRS, CDR2 YFSETQ, per germline. V dropped 4 bases and J dropped 7; count of bases not matched to a gene: 14. CDR3 amino acids: CASSGEGRRFSEQYF. For the CDR3, the DNA is TGCGCCAGCAGCGGGGAGGGACGGAGATTTTCTGAGCAGTACTTC. The whole variable domain, filled in from reference TRBV5-1 and TRBJ2-7, reads KAGVTQTPRYLIKTRGQQVTLSCSPISGHRSVSWYQQTPGQGLQFLFEYFSETQRNKGNFPGRFSGRQFSNSRSEMNVSTLELGDSALYLCASSGEGRRFSEQYFGPGTRLTVT.

The chain combines TRBV27 with TRBJ1-2; weak D call: TRBD1 (5 bases). Germline V gene data show CDR1 as MNHEY and CDR2 as SMNVEV (reference sequence). CDR3 length equals 15 residues. V shed 5 bases and J shed 5 bases, with 18 bases lying between them. In nucleotides, the CDR3 is TGTGCCAGCAGTCGGCCAGGGCAGACTTTTTATGGCTACACCTTC. This encodes CASSRPGQTFYGYTF.

This clone was seen more than once but under ten times. CDR3 region: CSVDTQGNMNTEAFF. DNA of the CDR3: TGCAGCGTTGATACTCAGGGGAACATGAACACTGAAGCTTTCTTT. The chain uses TRBV29-1 and TRBJ1-1; D is perhaps TRBD1 (6 bases). The V end lost 3 bases, the J end lost 0 bases, and 14 bases lay between the germline ends. CDR3 size: 15 residues. CDR1 and CDR2 from the germline V gene are SQVTM and ANQGSEA. The whole variable domain, remainder taken from reference TRBV29-1 and TRBJ1-1, is SAVISQKPSRDICQRGTSLTIQCQVDSQVTMMFWYRQQPGQSLTLIATANQGSEATYESGFVIDKFPISRPNLTFSTLTVSNMSPEDSSIYLCSVDTQGNMNTEAFFGQGTRLTVV.

The chain has TRBV18 and TRBJ2-7; tentative D call: TRBD1 (6 bases). This CDR3 comprises 15 residues. The germline V gene encodes CDR1 KGHSH and CDR2 LQKENI. The V gene lost 0 bases and the J gene lost 4 bases, with 13 bases spanning the gap. This chain's CDR3 is CASSPPVTRGYEQYF. CDR3 in DNA: TGTGCCAGCTCACCACCGGTAACTAGGGGGTACGAGCAGTACTTC.

The chain joins TRBV5-1 to TRBJ2-3; possibly TRBD1 for D (6 bases). Germline loops: CDR1 SGHRS, CDR2 YFSETQ. V lost 7 bases and J lost 2, with 17 bases in between. This CDR3 spans 15 amino acids. The CDR3 loop reads CASLFRDIDTDTQYF. CDR3 in DNA: TGCGCCAGCCTATTCCGGGACATAGACACAGATACGCAGTATTTT.

The chain's CDR3 is CASSLGSGHYGYTF. CDR3 sequence (DNA): TGTGCCAGCAGCTTAGGCTCAGGGCACTATGGCTACACCTTC. The V and J genes are TRBV7-9 and TRBJ1-2; TRBD1 might be the D (5 bases). Trimming took off 1 base at V and 3 bases at J, with 9 bases between the two ends. CDR3 length equals 14 residues. CDR1 SEHNR and CDR2 FQNEAQ come from the germline V gene (reference sequence). The variable domain in full, completed from reference TRBV7-9 and TRBJ1-2, reads DTGVSQNPRHKITKRGQNVTFRCDPISEHNRLYWYRQTLGQGPEFLTYFQNEAQLEKSRLLSDRFSAERPKGSFSTLEIQRTEQGDSAMYLCASSLGSGHYGYTFGSGTRLTVV.

The chain carries TRBV9 and TRBJ2-2; D is perhaps TRBD1 (6 bases). CDR3 length equals 15 residues. V was cut by 0 bases and J by 6 bases, with 12 bases left in between. In germline, CDR1 is SGDLS, CDR2 YYNGEE. This chain's CDR3 is CASSVGGGSAGELFF. DNA for the CDR3: TGTGCCAGCAGCGTAGGAGGGGGTTCGGCCGGGGAGCTGTTTTTT.